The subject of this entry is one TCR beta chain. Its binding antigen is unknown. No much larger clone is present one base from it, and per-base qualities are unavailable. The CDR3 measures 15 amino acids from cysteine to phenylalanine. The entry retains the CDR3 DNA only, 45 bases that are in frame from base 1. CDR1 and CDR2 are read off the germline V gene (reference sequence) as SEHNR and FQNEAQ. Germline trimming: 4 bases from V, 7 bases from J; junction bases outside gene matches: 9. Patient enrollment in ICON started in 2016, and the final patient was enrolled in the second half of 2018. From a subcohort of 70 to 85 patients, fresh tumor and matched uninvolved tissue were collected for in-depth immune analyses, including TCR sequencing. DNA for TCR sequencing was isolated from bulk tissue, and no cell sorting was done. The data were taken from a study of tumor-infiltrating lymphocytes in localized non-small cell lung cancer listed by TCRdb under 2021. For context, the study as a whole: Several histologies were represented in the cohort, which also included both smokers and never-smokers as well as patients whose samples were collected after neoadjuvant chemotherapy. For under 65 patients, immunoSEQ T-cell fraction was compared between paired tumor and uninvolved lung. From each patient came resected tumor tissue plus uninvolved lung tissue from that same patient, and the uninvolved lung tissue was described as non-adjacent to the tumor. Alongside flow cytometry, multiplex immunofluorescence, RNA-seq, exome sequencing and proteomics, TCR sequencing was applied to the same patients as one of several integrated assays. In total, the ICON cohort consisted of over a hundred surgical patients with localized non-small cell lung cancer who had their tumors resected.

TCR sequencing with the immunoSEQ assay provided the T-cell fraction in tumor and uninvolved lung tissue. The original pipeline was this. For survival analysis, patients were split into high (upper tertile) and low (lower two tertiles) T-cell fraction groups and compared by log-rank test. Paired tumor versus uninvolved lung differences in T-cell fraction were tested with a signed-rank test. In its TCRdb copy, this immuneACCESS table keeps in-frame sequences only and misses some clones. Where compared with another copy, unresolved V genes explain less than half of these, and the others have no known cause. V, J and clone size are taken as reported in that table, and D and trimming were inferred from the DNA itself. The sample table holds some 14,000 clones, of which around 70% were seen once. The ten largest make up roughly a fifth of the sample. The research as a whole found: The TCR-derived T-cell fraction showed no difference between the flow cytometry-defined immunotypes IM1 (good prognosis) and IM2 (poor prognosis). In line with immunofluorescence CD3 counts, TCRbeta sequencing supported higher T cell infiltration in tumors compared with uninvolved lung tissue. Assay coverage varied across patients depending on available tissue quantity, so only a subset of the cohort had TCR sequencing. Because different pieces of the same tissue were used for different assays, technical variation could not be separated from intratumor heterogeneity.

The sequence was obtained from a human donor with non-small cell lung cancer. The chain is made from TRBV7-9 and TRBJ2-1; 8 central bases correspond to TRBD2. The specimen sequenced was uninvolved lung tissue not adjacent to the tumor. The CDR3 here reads CASSSRAGEANEQFF. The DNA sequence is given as TGTGCCAGCAGCTCTAGAGCGGGAGAGGCGAATGAGCAGTTCTTC.